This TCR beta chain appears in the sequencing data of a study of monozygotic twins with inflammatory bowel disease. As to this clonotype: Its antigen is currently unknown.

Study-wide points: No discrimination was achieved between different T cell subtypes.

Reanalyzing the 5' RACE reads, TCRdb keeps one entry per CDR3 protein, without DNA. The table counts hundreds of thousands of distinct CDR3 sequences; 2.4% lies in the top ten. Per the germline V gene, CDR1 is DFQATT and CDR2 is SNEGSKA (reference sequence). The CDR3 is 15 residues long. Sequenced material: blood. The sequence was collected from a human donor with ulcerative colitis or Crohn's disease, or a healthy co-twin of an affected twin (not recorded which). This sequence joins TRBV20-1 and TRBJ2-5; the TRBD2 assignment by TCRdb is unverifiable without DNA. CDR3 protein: CSARVGTSGKETQYF.